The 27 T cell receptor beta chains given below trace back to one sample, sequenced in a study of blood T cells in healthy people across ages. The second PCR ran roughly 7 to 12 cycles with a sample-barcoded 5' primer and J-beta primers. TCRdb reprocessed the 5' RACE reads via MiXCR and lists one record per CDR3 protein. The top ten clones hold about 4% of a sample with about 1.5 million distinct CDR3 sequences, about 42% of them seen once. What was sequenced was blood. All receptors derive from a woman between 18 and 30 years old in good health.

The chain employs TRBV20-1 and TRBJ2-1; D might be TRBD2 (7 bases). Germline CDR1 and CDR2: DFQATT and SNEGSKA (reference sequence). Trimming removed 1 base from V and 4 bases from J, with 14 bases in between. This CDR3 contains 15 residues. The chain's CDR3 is CSARVRGGSYNEQFF. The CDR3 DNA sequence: TGCAGTGCTAGAGTAAGGGGGGGGTCGTACAATGAGCAGTTCTTC.

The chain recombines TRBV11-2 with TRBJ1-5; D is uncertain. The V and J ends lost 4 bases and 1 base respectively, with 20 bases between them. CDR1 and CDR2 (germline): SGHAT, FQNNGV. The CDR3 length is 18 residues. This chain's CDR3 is CASSWRSNGAQSNQPQHF. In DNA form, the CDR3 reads TGTGCCAGCAGCTGGAGATCAAACGGTGCCCAAAGCAATCAGCCCCAGCATTTT. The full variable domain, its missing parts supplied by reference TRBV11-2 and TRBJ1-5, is EAGVAQSPRYKIIEKRQSVAFWCNPISGHATLYWYQQILGQGPKLLIQFQNNGVVDDSQLPKDRFSAERLKGVDSTLKIQPAKLEDSAVYLCASSWRSNGAQSNQPQHFGDGTRLSIL.

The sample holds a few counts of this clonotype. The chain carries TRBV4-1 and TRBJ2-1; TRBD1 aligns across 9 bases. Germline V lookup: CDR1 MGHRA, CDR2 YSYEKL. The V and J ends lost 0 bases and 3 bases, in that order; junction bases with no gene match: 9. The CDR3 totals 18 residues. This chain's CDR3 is CASSQDALRDRDYNEQFF. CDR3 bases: TGCGCCAGCAGCCAAGATGCCCTGCGGGACAGGGACTACAATGAGCAGTTCTTC.

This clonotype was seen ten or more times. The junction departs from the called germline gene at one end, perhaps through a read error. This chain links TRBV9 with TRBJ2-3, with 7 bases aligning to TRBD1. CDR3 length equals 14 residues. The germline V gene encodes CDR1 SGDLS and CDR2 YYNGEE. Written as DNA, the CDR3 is TGCGCCAGCAGCGTGGGACAGCCCACAGATACGCAGTATTTT. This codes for CASSVGQPTDTQYF.

The CDR3 here is CSVSQETQYF. In DNA, the CDR3 is TGCAGCGTTAGCCAAGAGACCCAGTACTTC. V and J are TRBV29-1 and TRBJ2-5; no definite D call. This CDR3 contains 10 residues. Germline V lookup: CDR1 SQVTM, CDR2 ANQGSEA. Between the trimmed V and J ends, which lost 5 bases and 1 base, there was a span of 2 bases.

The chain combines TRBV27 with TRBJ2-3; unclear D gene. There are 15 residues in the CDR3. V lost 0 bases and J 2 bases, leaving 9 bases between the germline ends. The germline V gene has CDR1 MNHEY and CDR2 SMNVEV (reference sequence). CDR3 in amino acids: CASSLSPRNTDTQYF. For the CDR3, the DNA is TGTGCCAGCAGTTTATCGCCCCGTAACACAGATACGCAGTATTTT.

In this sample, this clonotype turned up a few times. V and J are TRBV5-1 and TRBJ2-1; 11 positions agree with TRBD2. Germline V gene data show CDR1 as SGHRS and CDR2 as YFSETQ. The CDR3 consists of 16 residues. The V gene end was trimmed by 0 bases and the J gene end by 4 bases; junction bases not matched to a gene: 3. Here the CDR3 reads CASSLVPSGGYNEQFF. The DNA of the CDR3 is TGCGCCAGCAGCTTGGTCCCTAGCGGGGGGTACAATGAGCAGTTCTTC.

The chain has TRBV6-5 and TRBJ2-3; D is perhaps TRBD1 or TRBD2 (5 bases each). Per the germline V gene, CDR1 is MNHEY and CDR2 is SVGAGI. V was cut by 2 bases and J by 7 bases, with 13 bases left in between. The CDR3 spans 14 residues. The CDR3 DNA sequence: TGTGCCAGCAGTTACATAGTGGGGGAGTATACGCAGTATTTT. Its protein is CASSYIVGEYTQYF.

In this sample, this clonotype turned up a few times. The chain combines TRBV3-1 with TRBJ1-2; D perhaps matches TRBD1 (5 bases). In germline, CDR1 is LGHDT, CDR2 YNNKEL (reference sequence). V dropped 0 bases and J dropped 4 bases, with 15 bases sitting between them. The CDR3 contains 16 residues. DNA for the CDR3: TGTGCCAGCAGCCAAGATTCAGGGTCCCTCCTCTATGGCTACACCTTC. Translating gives CASSQDSGSLLYGYTF. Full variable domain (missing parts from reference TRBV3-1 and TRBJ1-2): DTAVSQTPKYLVTQMGNDKSIKCEQNLGHDTMYWYKQDSKKFLKIMFSYNNKELIINETVPNRFSPKSPDKAHLNLHINSLELGDSAVYFCASSQDSGSLLYGYTFGSGTRLTVV.

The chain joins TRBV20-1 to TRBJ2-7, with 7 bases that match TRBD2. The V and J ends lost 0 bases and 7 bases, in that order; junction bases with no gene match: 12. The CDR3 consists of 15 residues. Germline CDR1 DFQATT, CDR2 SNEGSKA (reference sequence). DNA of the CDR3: TGCAGTGCTAGAGATCCGAGGACTAGTCTCAATGAGCAGTACTTC. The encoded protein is CSARDPRTSLNEQYF.

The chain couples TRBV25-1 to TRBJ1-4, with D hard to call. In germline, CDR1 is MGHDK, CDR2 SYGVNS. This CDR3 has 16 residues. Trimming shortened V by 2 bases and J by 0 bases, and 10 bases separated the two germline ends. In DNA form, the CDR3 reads TGTGCCAGCAGTGAAAATCAGGTTCCAACTAATGAAAAACTGTTTTTT. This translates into CASSENQVPTNEKLFF.

CDR3 loop: CASSYGQREQYF. In DNA form, the CDR3 reads TGTGCCAGCAGCTACGGACAGCGCGAGCAGTACTTC. The chain joins TRBV7-2 to TRBJ2-7; possibly TRBD1 for D (6 bases). Looked up from germline, CDR1 is SGHTA and CDR2 is FQGNSA. The CDR3 length is 12 residues. Trimming took off 4 bases at V and 6 bases at J, with 10 bases between the two ends.

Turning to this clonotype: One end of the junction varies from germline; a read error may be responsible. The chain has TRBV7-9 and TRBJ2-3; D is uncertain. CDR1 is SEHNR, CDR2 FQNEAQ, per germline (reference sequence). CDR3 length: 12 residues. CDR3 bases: TGTTCCAGCAGCAATAGGTACTATACGCAGTATTTT. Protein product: CSSSNRYYTQYF.

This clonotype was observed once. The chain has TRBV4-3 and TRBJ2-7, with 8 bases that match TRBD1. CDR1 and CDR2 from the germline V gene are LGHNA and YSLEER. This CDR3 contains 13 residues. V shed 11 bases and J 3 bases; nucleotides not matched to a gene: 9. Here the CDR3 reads CADSQDRGYEQYF. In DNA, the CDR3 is TGCGCCGACAGCCAAGACAGGGGCTACGAGCAGTACTTC.

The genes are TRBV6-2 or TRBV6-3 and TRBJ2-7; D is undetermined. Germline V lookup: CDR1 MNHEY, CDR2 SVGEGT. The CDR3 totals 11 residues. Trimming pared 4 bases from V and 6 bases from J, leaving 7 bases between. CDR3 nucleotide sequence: TGTGCCAGCAGTTTCCAGGTCGAGCAGTACTTC. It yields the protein CASSFQVEQYF.

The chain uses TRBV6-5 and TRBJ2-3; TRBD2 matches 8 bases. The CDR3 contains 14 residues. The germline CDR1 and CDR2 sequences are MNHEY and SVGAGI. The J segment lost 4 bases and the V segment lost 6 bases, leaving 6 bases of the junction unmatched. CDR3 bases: TGTGCCAGCAGCAGTAGCGGGGCTCCAGATACGCAGTATTTT. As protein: CASSSSGAPDTQYF.

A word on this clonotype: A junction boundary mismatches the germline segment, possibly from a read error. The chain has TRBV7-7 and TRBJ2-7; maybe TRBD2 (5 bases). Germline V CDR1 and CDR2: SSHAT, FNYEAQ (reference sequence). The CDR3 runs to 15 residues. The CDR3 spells CASSLAYGQAYEQYF. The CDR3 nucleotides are TGTGCTAGCAGCTTAGCGTACGGGCAGGCCTACGAGCAGTACTTC.

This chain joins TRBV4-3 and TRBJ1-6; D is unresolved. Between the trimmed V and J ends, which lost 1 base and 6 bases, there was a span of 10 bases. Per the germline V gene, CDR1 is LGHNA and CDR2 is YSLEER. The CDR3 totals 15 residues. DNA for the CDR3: TGCGCCAGCAGCCAAGGACGTCGCAGTAATTCACCCCTCCACTTT. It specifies CASSQGRRSNSPLHF.

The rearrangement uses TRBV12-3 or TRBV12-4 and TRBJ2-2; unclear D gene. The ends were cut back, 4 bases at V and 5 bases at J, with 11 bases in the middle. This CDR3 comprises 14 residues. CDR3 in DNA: TGTGCCAGCAGTTCGGACCCCTTTACCGGGGAGCTGTTTTTT. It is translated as CASSSDPFTGELFF.

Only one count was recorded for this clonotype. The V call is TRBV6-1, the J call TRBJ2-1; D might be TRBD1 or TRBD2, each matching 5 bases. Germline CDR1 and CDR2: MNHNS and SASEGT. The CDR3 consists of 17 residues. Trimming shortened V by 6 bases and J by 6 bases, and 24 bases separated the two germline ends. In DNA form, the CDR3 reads TGTGCCAGCAGACAGTTCCTCCGGGACCCGCGAGGCAATGAGCAGTTCTTC. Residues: CASRQFLRDPRGNEQFF.

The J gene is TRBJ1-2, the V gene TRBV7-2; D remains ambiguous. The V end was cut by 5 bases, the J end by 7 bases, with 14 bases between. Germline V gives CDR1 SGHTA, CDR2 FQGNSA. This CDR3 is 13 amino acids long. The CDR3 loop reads CASSRGPGGGYTF. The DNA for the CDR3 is TGTGCCAGCAGCCGGGGTCCCGGAGGTGGCTACACCTTC.

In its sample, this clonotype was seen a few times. CDR3 sequence: CASSTPGTTNTEAFF. CDR3 bases: TGTGCCAGCAGTACCCCCGGGACAACGAACACTGAAGCTTTCTTT. This chain joins TRBV12-3 or TRBV12-4 and TRBJ1-1; D possibly corresponds to TRBD1 (6 bases). V shed 5 bases and J shed 1 base, with 14 bases lying between them. This CDR3 is 15 amino acids long.

CDR3 loop: CASSLVQGLNSPLHF. The CDR3 coding sequence is TGTGCCAGCAGCTTAGTGCAGGGGTTGAATTCACCCCTCCACTTT. The J gene is TRBJ1-6, the V gene TRBV7-2; D is perhaps TRBD1 (6 bases). The germline gives CDR1 SGHTA, CDR2 FQGNSA. CDR3 length: 15 amino acids. Trimming cost V 1 base and J 7 bases, with 11 bases left between them.

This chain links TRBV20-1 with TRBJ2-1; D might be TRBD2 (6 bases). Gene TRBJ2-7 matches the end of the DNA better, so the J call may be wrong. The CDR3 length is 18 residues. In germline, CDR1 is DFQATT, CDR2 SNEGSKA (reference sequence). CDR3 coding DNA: TGCAGTGCTAGAGGTCTAGCGTACGAGAGGATCTCCTACAATGAGCAGTACTTC. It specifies CSARGLAYERISYNEQYF.

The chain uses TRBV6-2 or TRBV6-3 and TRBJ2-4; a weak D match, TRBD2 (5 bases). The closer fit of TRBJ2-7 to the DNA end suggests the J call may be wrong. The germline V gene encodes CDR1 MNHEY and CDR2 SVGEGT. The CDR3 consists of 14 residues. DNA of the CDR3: TGTGCCAGCAGTTACCGGAGGCTGAGCTACGAGCAGTACTTC. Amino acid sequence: CASSYRRLSYEQYF.

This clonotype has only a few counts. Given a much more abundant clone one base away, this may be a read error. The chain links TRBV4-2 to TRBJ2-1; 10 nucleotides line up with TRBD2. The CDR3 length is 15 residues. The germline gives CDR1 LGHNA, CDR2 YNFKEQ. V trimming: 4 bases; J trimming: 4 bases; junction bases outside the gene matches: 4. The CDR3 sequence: CASSLGLAQYNEQFF. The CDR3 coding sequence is TGTGCCAGCAGCCTGGGACTAGCGCAATACAATGAGCAGTTCTTC.

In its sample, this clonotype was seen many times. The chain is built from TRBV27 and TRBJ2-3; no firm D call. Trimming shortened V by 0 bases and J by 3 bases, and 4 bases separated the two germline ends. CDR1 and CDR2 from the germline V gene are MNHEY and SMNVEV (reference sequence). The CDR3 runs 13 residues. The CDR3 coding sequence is TGTGCCAGCAGTTTATCCGAGACAGATACGCAGTATTTT. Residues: CASSLSETDTQYF.